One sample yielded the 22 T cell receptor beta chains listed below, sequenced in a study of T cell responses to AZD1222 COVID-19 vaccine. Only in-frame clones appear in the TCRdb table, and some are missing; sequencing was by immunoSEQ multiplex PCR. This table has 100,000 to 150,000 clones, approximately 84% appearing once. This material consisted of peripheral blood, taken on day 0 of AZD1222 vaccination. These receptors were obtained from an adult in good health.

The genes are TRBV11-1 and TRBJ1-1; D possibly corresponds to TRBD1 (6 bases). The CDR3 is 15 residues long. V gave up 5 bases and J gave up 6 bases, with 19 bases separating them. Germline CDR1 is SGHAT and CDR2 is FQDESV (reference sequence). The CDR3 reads CASSQRGSWGSEAFF. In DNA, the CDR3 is TGTGCCAGCAGCCAGAGGGGGTCCTGGGGGTCTGAAGCTTTCTTT.

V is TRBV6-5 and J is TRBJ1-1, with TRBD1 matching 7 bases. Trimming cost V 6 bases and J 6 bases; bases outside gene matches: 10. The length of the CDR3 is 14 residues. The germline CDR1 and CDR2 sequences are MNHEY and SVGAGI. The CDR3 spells CASRRRGREAEAFF. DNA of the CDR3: TGTGCCAGCAGGAGGAGGGGGCGCGAAGCTGAAGCTTTCTTT.

The CDR3 bases are TGTGCCAGCTCACCGAATTTATATCCTAATTCACCCCTCCACTTT. Amino acids: CASSPNLYPNSPLHF. V usage is TRBV18 and J usage is TRBJ1-6, with D unresolved. The CDR3 is made up of 15 amino acids. V lost 3 bases to trimming and J lost 6 bases, with 12 bases between them. The germline V gene encodes CDR1 KGHSH and CDR2 LQKENI. Based on the CDR3 plus reference TRBV18 and TRBJ1-6, the full variable domain is NAGVMQNPRHLVRRRGQEARLRCSPMKGHSHVYWYRQLPEEGLKFMVYLQKENIIDESGMPKERFSAEFPKEGPSILRIQQVVRGDSAAYFCASSPNLYPNSPLHFGNGTRLTVT.

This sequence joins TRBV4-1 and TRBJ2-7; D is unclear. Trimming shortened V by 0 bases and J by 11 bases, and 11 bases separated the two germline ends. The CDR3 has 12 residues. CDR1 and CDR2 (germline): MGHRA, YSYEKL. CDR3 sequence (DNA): TGCGCCAGCAGCCAAGATGGAGACCCTAAGTACTTC. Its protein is CASSQDGDPKYF.

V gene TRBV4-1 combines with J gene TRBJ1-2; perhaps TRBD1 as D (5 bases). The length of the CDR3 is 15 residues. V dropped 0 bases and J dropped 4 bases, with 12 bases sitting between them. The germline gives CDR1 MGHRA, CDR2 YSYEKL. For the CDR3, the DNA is TGCGCCAGCAGCCAAGAATTCGGGGCTTTCTATGGCTACACCTTC. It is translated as CASSQEFGAFYGYTF.

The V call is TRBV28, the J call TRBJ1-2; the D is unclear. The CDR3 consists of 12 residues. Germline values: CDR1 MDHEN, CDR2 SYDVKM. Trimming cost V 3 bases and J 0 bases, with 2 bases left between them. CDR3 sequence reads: CASSLANYGYTF. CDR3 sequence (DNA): TGTGCCAGCAGTTTGGCTAACTATGGCTACACCTTC.

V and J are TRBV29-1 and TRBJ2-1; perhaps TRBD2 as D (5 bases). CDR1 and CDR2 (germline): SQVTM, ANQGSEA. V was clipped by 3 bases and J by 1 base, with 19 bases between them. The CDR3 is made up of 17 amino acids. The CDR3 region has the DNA TGCAGCGTTGAGGGCGGGTATAACAGCCCTTCCTACAATGAGCAGTTCTTC. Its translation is CSVEGGYNSPSYNEQFF.

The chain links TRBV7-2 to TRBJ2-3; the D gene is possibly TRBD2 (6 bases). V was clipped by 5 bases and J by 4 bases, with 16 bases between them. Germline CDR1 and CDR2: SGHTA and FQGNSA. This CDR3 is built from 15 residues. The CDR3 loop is CASSPAWGEADTQYF. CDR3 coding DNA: TGTGCCAGCAGCCCAGCGTGGGGGGAGGCAGATACGCAGTATTTT.

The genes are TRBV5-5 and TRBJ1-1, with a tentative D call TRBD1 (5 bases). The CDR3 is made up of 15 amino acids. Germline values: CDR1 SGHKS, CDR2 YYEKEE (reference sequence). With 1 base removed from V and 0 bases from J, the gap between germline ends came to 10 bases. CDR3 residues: CASSLSVGVNTEAFF. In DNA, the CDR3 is TGTGCCAGCAGCTTGTCGGTAGGGGTGAACACTGAAGCTTTCTTT.

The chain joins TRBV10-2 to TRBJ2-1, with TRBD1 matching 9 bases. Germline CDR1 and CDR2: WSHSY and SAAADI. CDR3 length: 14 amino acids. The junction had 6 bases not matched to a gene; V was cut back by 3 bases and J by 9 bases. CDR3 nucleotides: TGCGCCAGCAGTGATAGGACAGGGGTTAGTGAGCAGTTCTTC. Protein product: CASSDRTGVSEQFF.

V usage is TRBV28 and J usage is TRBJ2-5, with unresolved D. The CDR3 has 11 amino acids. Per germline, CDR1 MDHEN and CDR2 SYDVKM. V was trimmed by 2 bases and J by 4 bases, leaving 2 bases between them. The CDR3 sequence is CASSLRETQYF. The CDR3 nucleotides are TGTGCCAGCAGTTTAAGAGAGACCCAGTACTTC.

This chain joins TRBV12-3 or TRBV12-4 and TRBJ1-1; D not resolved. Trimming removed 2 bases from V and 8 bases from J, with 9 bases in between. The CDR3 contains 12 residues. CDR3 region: CASSLFGSEAFF. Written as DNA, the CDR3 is TGTGCCAGCAGTTTATTTGGGTCAGAAGCTTTCTTT.

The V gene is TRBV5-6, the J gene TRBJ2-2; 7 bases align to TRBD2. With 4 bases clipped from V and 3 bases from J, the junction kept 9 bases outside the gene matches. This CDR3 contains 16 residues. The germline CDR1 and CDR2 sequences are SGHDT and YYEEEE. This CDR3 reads CASSQRTRTYTGELFF. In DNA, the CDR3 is TGTGCCAGCAGCCAGCGGACTAGAACGTACACCGGGGAGCTGTTTTTT.

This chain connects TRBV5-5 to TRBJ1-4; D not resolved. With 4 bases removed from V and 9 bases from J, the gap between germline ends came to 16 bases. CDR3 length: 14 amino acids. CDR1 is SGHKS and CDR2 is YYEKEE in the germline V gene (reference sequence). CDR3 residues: CASSRTVSLKKLFF. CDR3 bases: TGTGCCAGCAGCCGGACGGTCAGTCTAAAAAAACTGTTTTTT. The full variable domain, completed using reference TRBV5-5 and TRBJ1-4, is DAGVTQSPTHLIKTRGQQVTLRCSPISGHKSVSWYQQVLGQGPQFIFQYYEKEERGRGNFPDRFSARQFPNYSSELNVNALLLGDSALYLCASSRTVSLKKLFFGSGTQLSVL.

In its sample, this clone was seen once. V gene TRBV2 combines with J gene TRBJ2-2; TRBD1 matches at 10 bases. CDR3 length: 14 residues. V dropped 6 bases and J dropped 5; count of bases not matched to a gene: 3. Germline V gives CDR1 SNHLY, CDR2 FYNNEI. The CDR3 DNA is TGTGCCAGCAGGACAGGGGGCGCGACCGGGGAGCTGTTTTTT. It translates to CASRTGGATGELFF.

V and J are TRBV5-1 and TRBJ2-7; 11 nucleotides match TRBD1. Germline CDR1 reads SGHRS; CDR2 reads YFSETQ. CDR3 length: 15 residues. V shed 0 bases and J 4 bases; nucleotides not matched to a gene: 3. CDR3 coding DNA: TGCGCCAGCAGCTTGGGGACAGGGGGCATATACGAGCAGTACTTC. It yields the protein CASSLGTGGIYEQYF.

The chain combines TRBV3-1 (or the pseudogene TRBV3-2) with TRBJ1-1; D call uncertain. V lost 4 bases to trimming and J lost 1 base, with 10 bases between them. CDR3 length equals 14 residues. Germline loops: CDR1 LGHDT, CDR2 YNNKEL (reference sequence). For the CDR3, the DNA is TGTGCCAGCAGCCCGCCCAAGGGGAACACTGAAGCTTTCTTT. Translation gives CASSPPKGNTEAFF.

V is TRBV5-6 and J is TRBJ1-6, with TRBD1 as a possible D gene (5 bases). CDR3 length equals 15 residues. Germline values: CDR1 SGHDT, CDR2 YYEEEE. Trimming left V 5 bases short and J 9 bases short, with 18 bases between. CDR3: CASSSGPGSGSPLHF. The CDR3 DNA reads TGTGCCAGCAGTTCGGGGCCGGGGTCGGGTTCACCCCTCCACTTT. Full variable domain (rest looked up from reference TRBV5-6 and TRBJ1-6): DAGVTQSPTHLIKTRGQQVTLRCSPKSGHDTVSWYQQALGQGPQFIFQYYEEEERQRGNFPDRFSGHQFPNYSSELNVNALLLGDSALYLCASSSGPGSGSPLHFGNGTRLTVT.

CDR3 amino acids: CASSYPYTGNSPLHF. The CDR3 region has the DNA TGTGCCAGCAGTTACCCGTATACAGGGAATTCACCCCTCCACTTT. The gene calls are TRBV6-2 or TRBV6-3 and TRBJ1-6; maybe TRBD1 (6 bases). Germline V gives CDR1 MNHEY, CDR2 SVGEGT. The CDR3 consists of 15 residues. Trimming left V 2 bases short and J 7 bases short, with 12 bases between.

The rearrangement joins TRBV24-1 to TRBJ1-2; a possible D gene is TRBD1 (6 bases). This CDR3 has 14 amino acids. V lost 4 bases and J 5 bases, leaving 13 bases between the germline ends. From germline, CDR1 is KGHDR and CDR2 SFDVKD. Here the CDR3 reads CATSDYRVRYGYTF. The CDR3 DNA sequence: TGTGCCACCAGTGACTACAGGGTAAGGTATGGCTACACCTTC.

DNA of the CDR3: TGTGCCAGCAGCTTGTGGGTGACAGGGGGCGGTCAGCCCCAGCATTTT. Translation gives CASSLWVTGGGQPQHF. The chain has TRBV5-4 and TRBJ1-5, with 10 bases identical to TRBD1. This CDR3 has 16 residues. Germline V gene sequence: CDR1 SGHNT, CDR2 YYREEE (reference sequence). The J segment lost 6 bases and the V segment lost 1 base, leaving 7 bases of the junction unmatched.

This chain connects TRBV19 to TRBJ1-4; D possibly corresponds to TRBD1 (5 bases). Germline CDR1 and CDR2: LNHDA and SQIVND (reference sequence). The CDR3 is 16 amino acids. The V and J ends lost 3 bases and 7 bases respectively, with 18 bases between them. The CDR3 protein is CASSMRLQGGFEKLFF. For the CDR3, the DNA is TGTGCCAGTAGTATGAGGTTGCAGGGAGGTTTTGAAAAACTGTTTTTT.